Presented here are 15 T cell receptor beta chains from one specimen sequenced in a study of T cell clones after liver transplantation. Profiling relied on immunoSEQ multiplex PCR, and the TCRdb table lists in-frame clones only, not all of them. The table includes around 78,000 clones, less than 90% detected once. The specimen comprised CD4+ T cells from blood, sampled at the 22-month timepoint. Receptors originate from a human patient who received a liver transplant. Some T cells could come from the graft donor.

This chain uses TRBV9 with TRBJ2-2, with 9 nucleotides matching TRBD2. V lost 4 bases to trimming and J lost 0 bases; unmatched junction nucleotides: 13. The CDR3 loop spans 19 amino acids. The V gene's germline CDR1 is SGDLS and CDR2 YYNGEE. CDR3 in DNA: TGTGCCAGCAGCCCAGACCCGAGACTAGCGGTGGCGAACACCGGGGAGCTGTTTTTT. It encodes CASSPDPRLAVANTGELFF. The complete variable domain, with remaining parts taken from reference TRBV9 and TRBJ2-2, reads DSGVTQTPKHLITATGQRVTLRCSPRSGDLSVYWYQQSLDQGLQFLIQYYNGEERAKGNILERFSAQQFPDLHSELNLSSLELGDSALYFCASSPDPRLAVANTGELFFGEGSRLTVL.

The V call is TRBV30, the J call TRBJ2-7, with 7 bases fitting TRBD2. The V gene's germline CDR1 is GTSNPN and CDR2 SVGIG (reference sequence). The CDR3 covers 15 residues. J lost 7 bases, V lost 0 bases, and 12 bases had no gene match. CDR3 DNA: TGTGCCTGGAGTGTCCTGGGGGAGGGAAACTCGGAGCAGTACTTC. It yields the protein CAWSVLGEGNSEQYF. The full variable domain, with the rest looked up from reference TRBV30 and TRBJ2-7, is SQTIHQWPATLVQPVGSPLSLECTVEGTSNPNLYWYRQAAGRGLQLLFYSVGIGQISSEVPQNLSASRPQDRQFILSSKKLLLSDSGFYLCAWSVLGEGNSEQYFGPGTRLTVT.

The CDR3 protein is CASSIRGQNTGELFF. CDR3 coding DNA: TGTGCCAGTAGTATCAGGGGACAGAACACCGGGGAGCTGTTTTTT. This chain connects TRBV19 to TRBJ2-2; possible D gene TRBD1, 6 bases. Trimming left V 3 bases short and J 1 base short, with 9 bases between. This CDR3 has 15 amino acids. Germline lookup yields CDR1 LNHDA and CDR2 SQIVND (reference sequence).

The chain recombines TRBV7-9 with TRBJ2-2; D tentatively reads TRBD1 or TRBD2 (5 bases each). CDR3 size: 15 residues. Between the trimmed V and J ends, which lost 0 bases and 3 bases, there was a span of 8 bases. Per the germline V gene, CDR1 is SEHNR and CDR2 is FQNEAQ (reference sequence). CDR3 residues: CASSLAGRYTGELFF. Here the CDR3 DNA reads TGTGCCAGCAGCTTAGCGGGACGGTACACCGGGGAGCTGTTTTTT. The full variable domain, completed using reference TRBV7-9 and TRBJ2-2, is DTGVSQNPRHKITKRGQNVTFRCDPISEHNRLYWYRQTLGQGPEFLTYFQNEAQLEKSRLLSDRFSAERPKGSFSTLEIQRTEQGDSAMYLCASSLAGRYTGELFFGEGSRLTVL.

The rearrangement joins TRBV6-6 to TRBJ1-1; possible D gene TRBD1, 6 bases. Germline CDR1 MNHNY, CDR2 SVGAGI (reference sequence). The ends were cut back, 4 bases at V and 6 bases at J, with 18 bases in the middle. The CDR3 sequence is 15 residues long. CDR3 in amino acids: CASSFVGGSYSEAFF. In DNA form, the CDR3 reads TGTGCCAGCAGTTTCGTAGGGGGTTCGTACTCTGAAGCTTTCTTT.

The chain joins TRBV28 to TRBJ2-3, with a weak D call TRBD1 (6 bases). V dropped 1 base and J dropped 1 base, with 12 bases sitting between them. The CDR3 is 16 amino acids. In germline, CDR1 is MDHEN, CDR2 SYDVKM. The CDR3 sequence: CASSLFGAGGTDTQYF. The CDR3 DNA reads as TGTGCCAGCAGTTTATTCGGAGCAGGGGGCACAGATACGCAGTATTTT. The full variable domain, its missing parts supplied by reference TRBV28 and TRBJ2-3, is DVKVTQSSRYLVKRTGEKVFLECVQDMDHENMFWYRQDPGLGLRLIYFSYDVKMKEKGDIPEGYSVSREKKERFSLILESASTNQTSMYLCASSLFGAGGTDTQYFGPGTRLTVL.

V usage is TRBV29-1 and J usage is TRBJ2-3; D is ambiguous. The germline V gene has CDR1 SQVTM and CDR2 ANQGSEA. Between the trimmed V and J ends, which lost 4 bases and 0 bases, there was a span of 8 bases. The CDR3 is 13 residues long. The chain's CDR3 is CSVVPSSTDTQYF. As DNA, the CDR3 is TGCAGCGTTGTACCCTCTAGCACAGATACGCAGTATTTT.

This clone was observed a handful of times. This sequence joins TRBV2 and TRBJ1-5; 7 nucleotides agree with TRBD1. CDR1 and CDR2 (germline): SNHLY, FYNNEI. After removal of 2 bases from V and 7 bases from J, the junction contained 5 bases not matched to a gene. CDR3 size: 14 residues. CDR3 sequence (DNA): TGTGCCAGCAGTGAAAACAGGGGAGGGCAGCCCCAGCATTTT. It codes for CASSENRGGQPQHF.

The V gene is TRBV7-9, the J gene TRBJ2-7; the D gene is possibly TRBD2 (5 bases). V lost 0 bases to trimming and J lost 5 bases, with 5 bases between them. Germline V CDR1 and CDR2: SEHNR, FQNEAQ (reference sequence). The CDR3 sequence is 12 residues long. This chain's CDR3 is CASSLAGDEQYF. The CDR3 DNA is TGTGCCAGCAGCTTAGCGGGAGACGAGCAGTACTTC.

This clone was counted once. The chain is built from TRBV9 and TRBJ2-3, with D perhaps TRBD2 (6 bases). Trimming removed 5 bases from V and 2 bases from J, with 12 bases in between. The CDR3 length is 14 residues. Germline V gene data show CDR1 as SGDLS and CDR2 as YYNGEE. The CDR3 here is CASSLRGTTDTQYF. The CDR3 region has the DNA TGTGCCAGCAGTCTACGGGGGACCACAGATACGCAGTATTTT.

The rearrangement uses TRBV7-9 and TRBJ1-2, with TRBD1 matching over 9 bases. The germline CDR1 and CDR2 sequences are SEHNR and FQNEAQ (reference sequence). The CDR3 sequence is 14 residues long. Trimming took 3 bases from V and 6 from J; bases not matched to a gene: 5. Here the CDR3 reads CASSLKGQGHGYTF. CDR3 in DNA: TGTGCCAGCAGCTTGAAGGGACAGGGCCATGGCTACACCTTC.

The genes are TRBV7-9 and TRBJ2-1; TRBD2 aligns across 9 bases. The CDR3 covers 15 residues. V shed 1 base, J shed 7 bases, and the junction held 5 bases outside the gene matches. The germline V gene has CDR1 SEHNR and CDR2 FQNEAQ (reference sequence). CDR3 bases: TGTGCCAGCAGCTTAGTTGCGGGAGGGCCGAATGAGCAGTTCTTC. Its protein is CASSLVAGGPNEQFF.

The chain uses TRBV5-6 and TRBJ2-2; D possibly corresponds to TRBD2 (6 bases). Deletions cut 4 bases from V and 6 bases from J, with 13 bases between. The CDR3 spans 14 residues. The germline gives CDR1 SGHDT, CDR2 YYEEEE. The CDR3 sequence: CASSDREEAGELFF. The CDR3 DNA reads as TGTGCCAGCAGCGATAGGGAGGAGGCCGGGGAGCTGTTTTTT.

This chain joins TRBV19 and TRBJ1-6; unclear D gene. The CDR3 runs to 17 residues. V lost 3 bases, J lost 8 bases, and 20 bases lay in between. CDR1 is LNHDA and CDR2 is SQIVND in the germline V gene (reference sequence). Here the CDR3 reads CASSIHNGPAGDSPLHF. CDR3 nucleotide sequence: TGTGCCAGTAGTATCCATAACGGTCCAGCCGGGGATTCACCCCTCCACTTT.

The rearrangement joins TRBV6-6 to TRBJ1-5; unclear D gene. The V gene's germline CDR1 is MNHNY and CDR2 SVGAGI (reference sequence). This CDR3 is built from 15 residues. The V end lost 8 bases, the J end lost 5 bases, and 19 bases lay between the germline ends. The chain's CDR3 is CASQVVGSADQPQHF. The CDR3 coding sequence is TGTGCCAGCCAGGTTGTGGGCTCGGCTGATCAGCCCCAGCATTTT.